This T cell receptor (beta chain) was documented in a study of cytomegalovirus exposure and HLA in healthy donors. About the research overall: The study's early data release held tens of millions of unique TCRs from HLA-typed donors.

Trimming cost V 7 bases and J 5 bases; bases outside gene matches: 13. This CDR3 comprises 16 residues. In germline, CDR1 is LNHDA, CDR2 SQIVND (reference sequence). Study-level findings and limits: An ancestry cluster, one associated with Asian ancestry, reportedly showed fewer N-insertions than the approximately 660-donor mean in a later analysis.

Vbeta (60) and Jbeta (13) primers were used in the PCR. Some clones are missing from TCRdb's copy, which holds only in-frame ones; the method was immunoSEQ multiplex PCR. The sample yields over 130,000 clones, approximately 67% seen once. This clone was recorded a few times. Its specificity is unknown. Material: PBMCs. The V call is TRBV19, the J call TRBJ2-1; 8 bases are shared with TRBD2. The clonotype originates from a woman aged 60-70 years in good health and CMV-seronegative. The CDR3 spells CASTLDTGGPHNEQFF. The CDR3 nucleotides are TGTGCCAGTACCCTTGATACGGGAGGGCCCCACAATGAGCAGTTCTTC.